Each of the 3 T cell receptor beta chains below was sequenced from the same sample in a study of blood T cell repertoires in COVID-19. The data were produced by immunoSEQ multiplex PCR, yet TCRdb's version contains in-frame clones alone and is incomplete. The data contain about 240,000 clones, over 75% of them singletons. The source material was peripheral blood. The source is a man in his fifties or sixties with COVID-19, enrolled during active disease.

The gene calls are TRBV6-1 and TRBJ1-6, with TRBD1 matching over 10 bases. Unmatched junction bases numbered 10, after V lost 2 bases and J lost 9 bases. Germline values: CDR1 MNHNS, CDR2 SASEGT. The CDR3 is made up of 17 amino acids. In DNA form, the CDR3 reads TGTGCCAGCAGTGAACGACAGGGGGCTCGGAGAGGTTCACCCCTCCACTTT. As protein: CASSERQGARRGSPLHF.

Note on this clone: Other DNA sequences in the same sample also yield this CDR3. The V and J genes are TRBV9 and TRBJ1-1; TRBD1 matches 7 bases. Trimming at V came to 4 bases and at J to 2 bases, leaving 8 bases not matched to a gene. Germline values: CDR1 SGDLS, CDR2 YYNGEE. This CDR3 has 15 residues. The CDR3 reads CASSPRQGTNTEAFF. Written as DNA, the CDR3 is TGTGCCAGCAGCCCCCGACAGGGTACTAACACTGAAGCTTTCTTT.

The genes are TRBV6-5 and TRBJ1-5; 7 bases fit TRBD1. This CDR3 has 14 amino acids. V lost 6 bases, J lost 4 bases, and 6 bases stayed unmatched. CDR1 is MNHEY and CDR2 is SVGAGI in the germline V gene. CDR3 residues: CASSSTGTNQPQHF. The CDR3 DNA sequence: TGTGCCAGCAGCTCGACAGGGACTAATCAGCCCCAGCATTTT.